The next 15 T cell receptor beta chains were all read from a single sample in a study of T cells in Graves' hyperthyroidism and ophthalmopathy. Template material for amplifying TCR beta CDR3 regions consisted of RNA transcripts. The primer set for the first-round RT-PCR of the TCR CDR3 was HTBI. TCRdb independently ran MiXCR on the multiplex PCR reads; one entry per CDR3 protein. The data hold hundreds of thousands of distinct CDR3 sequences, with 15% to 17% observed a single time. Sequences were obtained from blood. Every receptor here comes from a woman aged 18-35 years with Graves' hyperthyroidism that later progressed to Graves' ophthalmopathy.

This clonotype has a handful of counts. This chain joins TRBV15 and TRBJ2-5; the match to TRBD2 covers 9 bases. The CDR3 has 14 residues. Germline CDR1 is LNHNV and CDR2 is YYDKDF (reference sequence). The trim removed 6 bases at V and 4 bases at J, leaving 6 bases unmatched. The DNA for the CDR3 is TGTGCCACCAGTACGGGACTAGCTTCAGAGACCCAGTACTTC. Translation gives CATSTGLASETQYF.

In its sample, this clonotype was seen many times. The chain combines TRBV2 with TRBJ2-3; TRBD2 agrees at 13 bases. This CDR3 spans 17 amino acids. With V trimmed by 3 bases and J by 6 bases, 9 bases remained unmatched. The germline CDR1 and CDR2 sequences are SNHLY and FYNNEI. Written as DNA, the CDR3 is TGTGCCAGCAGTGACATAACTAGCGGGAGGGCCGTGGATACGCAGTATTTT. It encodes CASSDITSGRAVDTQYF.

The rearrangement joins TRBV28 to TRBJ2-3; 8 positions agree with TRBD2. With 6 bases clipped from V and 1 base from J, the junction kept 9 bases outside the gene matches. Germline-derived CDR1 and CDR2 are MDHEN and SYDVKM. The CDR3 has 16 amino acids. CDR3 sequence (DNA): TGTGCCAGCAGCCGAGGGACTAGAGGACGCACAGATACGCAGTATTTT. Translating gives CASSRGTRGRTDTQYF.

V usage is TRBV5-6 and J usage is TRBJ1-2, with D hard to call. The CDR3 is 13 residues long. V shed 2 bases and J shed 9 bases, with 14 bases lying between them. Germline V gene lookup returns CDR1 SGHDT and CDR2 YYEEEE. CDR3 DNA: TGTGCCAGCAGCTTCCAAAGGTCGCGGAGCTACACCTTC. Translation gives CASSFQRSRSYTF.

The chain joins TRBV20-1 to TRBJ2-7; 11 nucleotides align to TRBD2. The CDR3 sequence is 14 residues long. V dropped 1 base and J dropped 4; count of bases not matched to a gene: 3. Germline values: CDR1 DFQATT, CDR2 SNEGSKA (reference sequence). The CDR3 loop reads CSARASGRKYEQYF. The CDR3 DNA reads TGCAGTGCTAGAGCTAGCGGGAGGAAGTACGAGCAGTACTTC.

Details on this clonotype: This may come from a read error, since a much larger clone is one base off. The chain uses TRBV6-2 or TRBV6-3 and TRBJ2-7; TRBD2 agrees at 8 bases. The CDR3 contains 15 residues. Germline CDR1 and CDR2: MNHEY and SVGEGT. CDR3 DNA: TGTGCCAGCAGTCACTCAGCGGGAGACGGCCACGAGCAGTACTTC. Amino acids: CASSHSAGDGHEQYF.

The chain uses TRBV27 and TRBJ2-4, with TRBD2 identical over 8 bases. Trimming took 5 bases from V and 1 from J; bases not matched to a gene: 7. The CDR3 loop spans 16 amino acids. Per germline, CDR1 MNHEY and CDR2 SMNVEV (reference sequence). CDR3 DNA sequence: TGTGCCAGCAGTGCTTTAGCGGGAACGGCCAAAAACATTCAGTACTTC. Its translation is CASSALAGTAKNIQYF.

This clonotype appeared many times. J is TRBJ2-5 and V is TRBV20-1; D unclear. Germline CDR1 and CDR2: DFQATT and SNEGSKA (reference sequence). V lost 2 bases, J lost 3 bases, and 16 bases lay in between. The CDR3 covers 15 residues. DNA for the CDR3: TGCAGTGCTAGACCCCCCGGCACCGTCAAAGAGACCCAGTACTTC. As protein: CSARPPGTVKETQYF.

A note on this clonotype: This may be a read error: a much more frequent sequence differs by one nucleotide. V and J are TRBV29-1 and TRBJ2-7; 11 bases line up with TRBD2. The germline V gene has CDR1 SQVTM and CDR2 ANQGSEA. The CDR3 sequence is 12 residues long. J was trimmed by 2 bases and V by 8 bases; bases with no gene match: 2. For the CDR3, the DNA is TGCAGCACGGGACTAGCGGCCTACGAGCAGTACTTC. Amino acids: CSTGLAAYEQYF.

This clonotype was detected many times. The chain employs TRBV7-2 and TRBJ2-1; 9 positions agree with TRBD2. Germline loops: CDR1 SGHTA, CDR2 FQGNSA. The CDR3 extends over 15 amino acids. V shed 5 bases and J 3 bases; nucleotides not matched to a gene: 5. This chain's CDR3 is CASSQAGGNYNEQFF. DNA for the CDR3: TGTGCCAGCAGCCAAGCGGGAGGTAACTACAATGAGCAGTTCTTC.

The rearrangement links TRBV5-5 to TRBJ2-1; D perhaps matches TRBD2 (6 bases). Germline-derived CDR1 and CDR2 are SGHKS and YYEKEE (reference sequence). Trimming took off 2 bases at V and 2 bases at J, with 11 bases between the two ends. The CDR3 extends over 15 amino acids. The DNA for the CDR3 is TGTGCCAGCAGCTTTAGCGGAACGGCCTACAATGAGCAGTTCTTC. Amino acids: CASSFSGTAYNEQFF.

This clonotype was counted only a few times. The chain carries TRBV30 and TRBJ2-2; no clear D. CDR3 length: 10 amino acids. Germline V CDR1 and CDR2: GTSNPN, SVGIG (reference sequence). The CDR3 DNA follows: TGTGCAGCCTACCACGGGGAGCTGTTTTTT. Its protein is CAAYHGELFF.

This clonotype came up many times. The rearrangement uses TRBV20-1 and TRBJ1-4, with D unclear. Trimming removed 1 base from V and 8 bases from J, with 8 bases in between. Germline V lookup: CDR1 DFQATT, CDR2 SNEGSKA (reference sequence). The CDR3 sequence is 12 residues long. DNA for the CDR3: TGCAGTGCTAGAGTAAGGTCCGAAAAACTGTTTTTT. Translation: CSARVRSEKLFF.

Notes on this clonotype: A much larger clone is a single base away; this may be a read error. V usage is TRBV5-1 and J usage is TRBJ2-1; D perhaps matches TRBD1 (6 bases). This CDR3 spans 13 amino acids. Germline lookup yields CDR1 SGHRS and CDR2 YFSETQ. The CDR3 sequence: CASSRDIYDEQFF. DNA of the CDR3: TGCGCCAGCAGCAGGGACATCTACGATGAGCAGTTCTTC.

This clonotype showed up many times. The chain employs TRBV12-3 or TRBV12-4 and TRBJ2-1; D uncertain. V was shortened by 2 bases and J by 9 bases, with 11 bases between the two germline ends. The CDR3 loop spans 13 amino acids. The CDR3 here is CASSLNGRFEQFF. The CDR3 bases are TGTGCCAGCAGTTTAAACGGTAGATTTGAGCAGTTCTTC.